The text below deals with one T cell receptor (beta chain). This clone was observed a single time. The antigen it recognizes is unknown. No base-level quality is on record; no much larger clone is a single base apart. Receptor libraries were prepared by the immunoSEQ multiplex PCR assay. The original methods were these. A statistical classification framework was built for diagnosing cytomegalovirus status from the catalog of TCR beta chain sequences. This immuneACCESS table, as held by TCRdb, lists in-frame sequences with V and J called but not all clones. Of the missing ones, under half trace to an unresolved V gene in checked studies; the others have no known cause. V, J and clone size are taken as reported in that table, and D and trimming were inferred from the DNA itself. The sample includes approximately 97,000 clones, with less than 95% observed a single time. Roughly 0.82% of the sample lies in the top ten.

This specimen belongs to a study of cytomegalovirus exposure and HLA in healthy donors (dated by TCRdb to about 2017). Study-wide context: According to a later analysis, one platform produced both the roughly 130 validation repertoires and the roughly 650 repertoires of the first cohort. The study aimed to test whether signatures of past pathogen exposure could be identified by cataloging public T cell receptors. Along with the roughly 710-subject first cohort, a separate validation cohort of approximately 110 different subjects was used. To predict cytomegalovirus infection status, the study brought together high-throughput TCR immunosequencing, statistical association of individual TCRs with disease status, and machine learning. Points the paper makes about the study in general: All 130 or so repertoires were used to score co-occurrence in the validation cohort in a later analysis, because that analysis had no HLA typing for the cohort. In vitro tests confirmed that a few of the cytomegalovirus-associated TCR beta chains recognize cytomegalovirus antigens. The study gave a list of roughly 150 TCR beta chains associated with cytomegalovirus. In both the original and validation cohorts, the classifier was reported to diagnose cytomegalovirus status with high specificity and sensitivity. Subsequent analysis determined that TCRs grouped into clusters in the first cohort also showed a tendency toward co-occurrence across the 120 or so validation repertoires, and 94% of cluster scores exceeded 0. It was suggested by the authors that the approach could potentially be generalized to other disease states and immunological phenotypes. Most TCR sequences were observed very rarely across donors, whereas some public TCRs were present in many individuals.

CDR3 length: 16 amino acids, cysteine to phenylalanine. The retained sequence is limited to the CDR3, 48 bases, with the frame set at the first base. The germline V gene yields LGHNA for CDR1 and YNFKEQ for CDR2. V is pruned by 4 bases and J by 1 base, leaving 7 bases of the junction without a gene match. The donors were included in the validation cohort of 130 or so subjects, a group kept apart from the roughly 730-subject first cohort. Sequencing was carried out using PBMCs. The chain employs TRBV4-2 and TRBJ2-5; a stretch of 9 junction bases matches TRBD2. The source is a woman under 30 in good health and CMV-seronegative. The bases are TGTGCCAGCAGCCGACAACCGCGGGGGGGCCAAGAGACCCAGTACTTC. The encoded protein is CASSRQPRGGQETQYF.